This T cell receptor (beta chain) is from a study of blood T cell repertoires in COVID-19. As handled by the study authors: Amplified reference gene primers provided the basis for estimating nucleated cell counts. Sequenced by immunoSEQ multiplex PCR; TCRdb stores in-frame clones only, minus some. V and J calls plus clone size are reproduced from that table; the DNA served to infer D and trimming. The sample has around 340,000 clones; around 88% are singletons. The CDR3 runs 11 residues. Trimming shortened V by 2 bases and J by 8 bases, and 9 bases separated the two germline ends. Germline CDR1 is DFQATT and CDR2 is SNEGSKA (reference sequence).

The chain uses TRBV20-1 and TRBJ1-1; D possibly corresponds to TRBD1 (6 bases). Sequenced material: peripheral blood. The receptor comes from a man aged 25-45 years with active or convalescent COVID-19. CDR3 sequence reads: CSARQGWEAFF. The CDR3, as DNA: TGCAGTGCTAGACAGGGGTGGGAAGCTTTCTTT.